The clone carrying this TCR beta chain occurred once. The source of the sample is a study of blood T cell repertoires in COVID-19. Study-wide context: Material from acute and convalescent COVID-19 was sourced from the United States, Italy and Spain. T cells, B-cell-depleted T cells, or PBMCs supplied cDNA or gDNA.

In the authors' methods: Amplification with reference gene primers provided the estimates of nucleated cell counts. Method: immunoSEQ multiplex PCR; TCRdb's copy keeps in-frame clones and lacks some. The V and J calls and clone size come from that table; D and trimming were worked out from the DNA. The table records 200,000 to 250,000 clones, less than 85% of them present only once. This CDR3 contains 14 residues. Germline V gene sequence: CDR1 SGHRS, CDR2 YFSETQ. The V and J ends lost 4 bases and 1 base respectively, with 11 bases between them. The chain recombines TRBV5-1 with TRBJ1-1, with D possibly TRBD1 on 5 matching bases. This receptor was taken from a woman of 80 years or more with COVID-19, enrolled during active disease. Sequencing was performed on peripheral blood. The DNA for the CDR3 is TGCGCCAGCAGCCACGGACAAGAGAACACTGAAGCTTTCTTT. Its protein product is CASSHGQENTEAFF.